A selection of T cell receptor beta chains follows, all from one sample in a study of post-analysis software for immune sequencing data. TCRdb re-called the PCR reads with MiXCR, one entry per CDR3 protein. The table records roughly 800,000 distinct CDR3 sequences, around 53% of them present only once. The sequenced sample was blood. The receptor source for this set is a girl between 5 and 17 years old with multiple sclerosis. Both conserved end residues are part of each CDR3. A D gene is named only where the DNA matches it firmly. Size tells how often a clone was seen (once, few, many) or the class of an expanded clone, and some rows leave it out.

J gene | clone size | D gene | V gene | CDR3 protein | CDR3 DNA
TRBJ2-7 | . | . | TRBV7-6 | CASSLEHSYEQYF | TGTGCCAGCAGCTTAGAGCACTCCTACGAGCAGTACTTC
TRBJ2-5 | . | TRBD2 | TRBV29-1 | CSVLLADFEQYF | TGCAGCGTTCTGCTAGCGGACTTTGAGCAGTACTTC
TRBJ1-1 | few | . | TRBV6-5 | CASSYSRGTEAFF | TGTGCCAGCAGTTACTCGAGGGGGACTGAAGCTTTCTTT
TRBJ2-7 | . | . | TRBV7-8 | CASSPVGEPYEQYF | TGTGCCAGCAGCCCCGTCGGGGAACCCTACGAGCAGTACTTC
TRBJ2-7 | . | TRBD1 | TRBV20-1 | CSARDTGAVYEQYF | TGCAGTGCTAGAGATACAGGGGCGGTTTACGAGCAGTACTTC
TRBJ2-5 | . | TRBD2 | TRBV5-1 | CASSGGTSGQETQYF | TGCGCCAGCAGCGGAGGGACTAGCGGCCAAGAGACCCAGTACTTC
TRBJ2-3 | . | TRBD2 | TRBV27 | CACRGGGTDTQYF | TGTGCCTGTCGGGGAGGGGGCACAGATACGCAGTATTTT
TRBJ2-6 | . | TRBD1 | TRBV6-2/TRBV6-3 | CASRSRDRGLGANVLTF | TGTGCCAGCAGAAGCCGGGACAGGGGGCTTGGGGCCAACGTCCTGACTTTC
TRBJ2-7 | . | TRBD2 | TRBV6-1 | CASSALRTSASSYEQYF | TGTGCCAGCAGTGCCTTAAGGACTAGCGCAAGTTCCTACGAGCAGTACTTC
TRBJ2-3 | . | TRBD2 | TRBV5-1 | CASSLGGRDISTDTQYF | TGCGCCAGCAGCTTGGGCGGGAGGGACATCAGCACAGATACGCAGTATTTT
TRBJ1-2 | . | . | TRBV25-1 | CASSDMWGLDYGYTF | TGTGCCAGCAGTGACATGTGGGGCTTGGACTATGGCTACACCTTC
TRBJ2-1 | once | TRBD2 | TRBV12-3/TRBV12-4 | CASSSPVALLAASYNEQFF | TGTGCCAGCAGTTCCCCCGTGGCCCTACTAGCGGCATCCTACAATGAGCAGTTCTTC
TRBJ2-7 | few | . | TRBV20-1 | CSAQVDAPYEQYF | TGCAGTGCCCAAGTGGACGCCCCCTACGAGCAGTACTTC
TRBJ2-1 | . | . | TRBV5-1 | CASSLSANSYNEQFF | TGCGCCAGCAGCTTGTCGGCTAACTCCTACAATGAGCAGTTCTTC
TRBJ2-4 | . | TRBD2 | TRBV6-4 | CATKPGLALAKNIQYF | TGTGCCACCAAACCAGGACTAGCCCTAGCCAAAAACATTCAGTACTTC
TRBJ2-5 | . | TRBD2 | TRBV12-3/TRBV12-4 | CASRRNTGLGYQETQYF | TGTGCCAGCAGGCGCAATACGGGACTAGGCTACCAAGAGACCCAGTACTTC
TRBJ1-4 | few | . | TRBV20-1 | CSARDSRAPVVREKLFF | TGCAGTGCTAGAGATTCCAGGGCCCCGGTCGTGAGAGAAAAACTGTTTTTT
TRBJ2-7 | once | . | TRBV7-2 | CACSDLGRGYEQYF | TGTGCCTGCAGCGATCTCGGCAGGGGCTACGAGCAGTACTTC
TRBJ1-1 | . | . | TRBV4-2 | CASSQNRLNTEAFF | TGTGCCAGCAGCCAAAATCGGTTGAACACTGAAGCTTTCTTT
TRBJ2-7 | . | . | TRBV29-1 | CSVVRLARGAYNEQYF | TGCAGCGTCGTGAGGCTAGCTAGGGGAGCCTACAATGAGCAGTACTTC
TRBJ1-2 | . | TRBD1 | TRBV7-9 | CASSPGQGHGYTF | TGTGCCAGCAGCCCGGGACAGGGACATGGCTACACCTTC
TRBJ2-3 | few | . | TRBV29-1 | CSAITDTQYF | TGCAGCGCTATCACAGATACGCAGTATTTT